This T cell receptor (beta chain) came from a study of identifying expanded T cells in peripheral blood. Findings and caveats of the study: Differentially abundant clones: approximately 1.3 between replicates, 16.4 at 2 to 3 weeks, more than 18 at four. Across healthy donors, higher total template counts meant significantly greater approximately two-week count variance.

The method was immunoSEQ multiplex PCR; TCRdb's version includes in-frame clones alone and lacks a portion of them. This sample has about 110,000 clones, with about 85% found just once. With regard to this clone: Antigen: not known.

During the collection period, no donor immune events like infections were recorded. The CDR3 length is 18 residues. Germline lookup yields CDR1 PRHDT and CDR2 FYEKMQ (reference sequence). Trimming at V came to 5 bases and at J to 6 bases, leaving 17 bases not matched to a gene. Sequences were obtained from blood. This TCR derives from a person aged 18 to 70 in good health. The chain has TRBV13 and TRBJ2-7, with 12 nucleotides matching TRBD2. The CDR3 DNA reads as TGTGCCAGCAGCCTCGTAAGCCGGGCTAGCGGGGGGGCTCTCGAGCAGTACTTC. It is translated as CASSLVSRASGGALEQYF.